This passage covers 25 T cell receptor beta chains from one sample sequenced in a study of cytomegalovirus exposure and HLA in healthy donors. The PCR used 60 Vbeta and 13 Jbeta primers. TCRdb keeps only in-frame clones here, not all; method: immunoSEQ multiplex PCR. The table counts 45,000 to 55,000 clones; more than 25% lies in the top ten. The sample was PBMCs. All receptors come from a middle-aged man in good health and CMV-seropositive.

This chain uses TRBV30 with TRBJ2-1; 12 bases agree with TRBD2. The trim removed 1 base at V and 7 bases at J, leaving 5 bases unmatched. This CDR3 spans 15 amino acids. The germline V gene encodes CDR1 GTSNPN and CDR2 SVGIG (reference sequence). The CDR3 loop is CAWSGRLAGGNEQFF. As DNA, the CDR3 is TGTGCCTGGAGTGGTAGGCTAGCGGGGGGGAATGAGCAGTTCTTC.

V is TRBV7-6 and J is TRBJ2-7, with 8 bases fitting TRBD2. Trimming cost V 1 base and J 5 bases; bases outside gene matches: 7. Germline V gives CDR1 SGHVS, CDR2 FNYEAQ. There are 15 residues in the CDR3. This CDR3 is CASSLGGTRGDEQYF. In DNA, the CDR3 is TGTGCCAGCAGCTTAGGGGGGACTAGGGGCGACGAGCAGTACTTC. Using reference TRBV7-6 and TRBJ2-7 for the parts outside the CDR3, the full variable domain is GAGVSQSPRYKVTKRGQDVALRCDPISGHVSLYWYRQALGQGPEFLTYFNYEAQQDKSGLPNDRFSAERPEGSISTLTIQRTEQRDSAMYRCASSLGGTRGDEQYFGPGTRLTVT.

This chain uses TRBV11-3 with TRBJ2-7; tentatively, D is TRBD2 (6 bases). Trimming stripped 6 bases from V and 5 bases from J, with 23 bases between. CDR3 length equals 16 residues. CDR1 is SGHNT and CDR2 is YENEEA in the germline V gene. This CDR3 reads CASRLPGESSADEQYF. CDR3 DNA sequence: TGTGCCAGCAGACTCCCGGGAGAGAGTTCCGCCGACGAGCAGTACTTC.

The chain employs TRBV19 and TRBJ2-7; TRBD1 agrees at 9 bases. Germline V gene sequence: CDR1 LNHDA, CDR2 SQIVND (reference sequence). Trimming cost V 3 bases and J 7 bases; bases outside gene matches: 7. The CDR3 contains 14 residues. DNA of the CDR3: TGTGCCAGTAGTATCGGGACAGGGCATTGGGAGCAGTACTTC. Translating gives CASSIGTGHWEQYF.

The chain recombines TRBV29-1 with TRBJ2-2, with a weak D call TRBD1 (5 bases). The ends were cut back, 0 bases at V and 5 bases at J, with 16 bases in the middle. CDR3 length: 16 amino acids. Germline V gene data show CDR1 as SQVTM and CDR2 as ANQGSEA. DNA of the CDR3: TGCAGCGTTGAAGATCAGGGAAAGGGGCTAACCGGGGAGCTGTTTTTT. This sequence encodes CSVEDQGKGLTGELFF.

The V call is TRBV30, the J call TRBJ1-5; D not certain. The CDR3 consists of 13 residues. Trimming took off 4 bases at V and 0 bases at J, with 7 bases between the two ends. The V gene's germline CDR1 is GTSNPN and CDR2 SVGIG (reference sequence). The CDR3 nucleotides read TGTGCCTGGACAGATTATAGCAATCAGCCCCAGCATTTT. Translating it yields CAWTDYSNQPQHF.

The CDR3 region is CASSRDRAGAFF. DNA for the CDR3: TGCGCCAGCAGCCGGGACAGGGCAGGGGCTTTCTTT. V and J are TRBV5-1 and TRBJ1-1, with TRBD1 matching over 9 bases. CDR3 length equals 12 residues. The germline gives CDR1 SGHRS, CDR2 YFSETQ. V gave up 4 bases and J gave up 11 bases; unmatched junction bases: 6.

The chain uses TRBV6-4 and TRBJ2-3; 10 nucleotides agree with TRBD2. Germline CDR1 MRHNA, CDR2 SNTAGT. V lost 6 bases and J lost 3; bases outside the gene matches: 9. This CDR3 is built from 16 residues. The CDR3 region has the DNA TGTGCCAGCAGCCCTGGGATAGCGGGGGGAACAGATACGCAGTATTTT. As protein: CASSPGIAGGTDTQYF.

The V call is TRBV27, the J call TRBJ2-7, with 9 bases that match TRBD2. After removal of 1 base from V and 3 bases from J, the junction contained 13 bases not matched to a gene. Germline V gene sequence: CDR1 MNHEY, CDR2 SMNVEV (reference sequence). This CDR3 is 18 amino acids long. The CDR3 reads CASSLWGAGSGRVYEQYF. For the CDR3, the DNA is TGTGCCAGCAGTTTATGGGGTGCGGGTAGCGGGAGAGTCTACGAGCAGTACTTC.

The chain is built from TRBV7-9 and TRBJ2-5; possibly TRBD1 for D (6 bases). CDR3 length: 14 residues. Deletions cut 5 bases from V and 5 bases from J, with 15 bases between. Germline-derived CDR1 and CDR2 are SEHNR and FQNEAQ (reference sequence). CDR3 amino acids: CASSPARGHETQYF. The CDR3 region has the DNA TGTGCCAGCAGCCCCGCCAGGGGACACGAGACCCAGTACTTC.

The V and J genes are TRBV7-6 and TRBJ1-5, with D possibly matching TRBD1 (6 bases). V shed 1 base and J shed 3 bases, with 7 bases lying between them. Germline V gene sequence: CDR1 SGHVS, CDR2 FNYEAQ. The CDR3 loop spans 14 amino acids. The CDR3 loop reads CASSLGDNNQPQHF. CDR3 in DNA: TGTGCCAGCAGCTTAGGGGACAACAATCAGCCCCAGCATTTT.

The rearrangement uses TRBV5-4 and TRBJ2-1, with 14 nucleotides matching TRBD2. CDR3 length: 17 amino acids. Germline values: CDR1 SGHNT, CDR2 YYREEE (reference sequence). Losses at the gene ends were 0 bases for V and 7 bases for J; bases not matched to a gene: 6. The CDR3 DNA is TGTGCCAGCAGCTTGGGACTAGCGGGAGGGCCGGGGAATGAGCAGTTCTTC. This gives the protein CASSLGLAGGPGNEQFF.

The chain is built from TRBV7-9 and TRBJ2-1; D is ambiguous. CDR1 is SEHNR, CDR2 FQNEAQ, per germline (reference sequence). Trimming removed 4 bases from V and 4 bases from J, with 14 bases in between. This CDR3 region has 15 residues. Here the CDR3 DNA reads TGTGCCAGCAGCTCGAGATTCGAGCAATACAATGAGCAGTTCTTC. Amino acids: CASSSRFEQYNEQFF. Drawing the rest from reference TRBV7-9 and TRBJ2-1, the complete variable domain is DTGVSQNPRHKITKRGQNVTFRCDPISEHNRLYWYRQTLGQGPEFLTYFQNEAQLEKSRLLSDRFSAERPKGSFSTLEIQRTEQGDSAMYLCASSSRFEQYNEQFFGPGTRLTVL.

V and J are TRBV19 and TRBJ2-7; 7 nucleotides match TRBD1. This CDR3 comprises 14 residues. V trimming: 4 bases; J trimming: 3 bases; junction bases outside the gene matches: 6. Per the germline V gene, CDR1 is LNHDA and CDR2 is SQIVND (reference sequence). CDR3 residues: CASSTRDSHYEQYF. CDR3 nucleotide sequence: TGTGCCAGTAGTACCCGGGACAGTCACTACGAGCAGTACTTC.

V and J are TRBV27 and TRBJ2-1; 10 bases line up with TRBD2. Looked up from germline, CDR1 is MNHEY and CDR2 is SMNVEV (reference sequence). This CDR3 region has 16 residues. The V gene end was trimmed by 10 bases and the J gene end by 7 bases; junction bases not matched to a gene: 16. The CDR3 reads CATSTLASGSGNEQFF. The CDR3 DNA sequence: TGTGCCACCTCCACCCTGGCTAGCGGGAGTGGGAATGAGCAGTTCTTC.

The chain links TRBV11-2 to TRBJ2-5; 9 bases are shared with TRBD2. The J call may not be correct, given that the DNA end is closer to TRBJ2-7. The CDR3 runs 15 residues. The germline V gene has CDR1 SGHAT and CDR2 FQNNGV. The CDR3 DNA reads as TGTGCCAGCAGCTCCCTAGCGGGACTCCTCTACGAGCAGTACTTC. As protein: CASSSLAGLLYEQYF.

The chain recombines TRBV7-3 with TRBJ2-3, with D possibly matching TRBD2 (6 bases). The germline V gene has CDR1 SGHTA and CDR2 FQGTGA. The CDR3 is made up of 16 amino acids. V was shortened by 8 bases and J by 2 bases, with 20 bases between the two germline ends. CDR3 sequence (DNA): TGTGCCAGCGAATGGGGACTCCCGACGGACACAGATACGCAGTATTTT. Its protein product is CASEWGLPTDTDTQYF.

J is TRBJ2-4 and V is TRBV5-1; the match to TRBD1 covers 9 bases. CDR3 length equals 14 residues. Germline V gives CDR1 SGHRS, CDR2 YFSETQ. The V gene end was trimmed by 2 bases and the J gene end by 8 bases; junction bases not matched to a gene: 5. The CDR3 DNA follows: TGCGCCAGCAGCTTACAGGGGGCGCAGGACATTCAGTACTTC. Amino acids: CASSLQGAQDIQYF.

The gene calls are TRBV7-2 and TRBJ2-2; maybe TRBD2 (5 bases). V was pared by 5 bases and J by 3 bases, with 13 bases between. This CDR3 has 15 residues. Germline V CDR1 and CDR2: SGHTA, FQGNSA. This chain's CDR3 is CASSTRAVDTGELFF. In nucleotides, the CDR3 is TGTGCCAGCAGCACTAGGGCGGTAGACACCGGGGAGCTGTTTTTT.

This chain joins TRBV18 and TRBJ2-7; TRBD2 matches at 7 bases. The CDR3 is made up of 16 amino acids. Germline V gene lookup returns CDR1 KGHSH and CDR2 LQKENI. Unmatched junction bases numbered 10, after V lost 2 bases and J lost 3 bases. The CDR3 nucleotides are TGTGCCAGCTCACCATGGGCGGGGGACGCTCTCTACGAGCAGTACTTC. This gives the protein CASSPWAGDALYEQYF.

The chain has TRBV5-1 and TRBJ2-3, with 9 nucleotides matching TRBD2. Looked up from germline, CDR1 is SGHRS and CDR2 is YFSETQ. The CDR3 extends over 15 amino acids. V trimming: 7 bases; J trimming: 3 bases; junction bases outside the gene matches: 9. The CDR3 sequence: CASASRGGVTDTQYF. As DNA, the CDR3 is TGCGCCAGCGCGTCCCGCGGGGGGGTGACAGATACGCAGTATTTT. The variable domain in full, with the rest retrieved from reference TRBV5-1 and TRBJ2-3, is KAGVTQTPRYLIKTRGQQVTLSCSPISGHRSVSWYQQTPGQGLQFLFEYFSETQRNKGNFPGRFSGRQFSNSRSEMNVSTLELGDSALYLCASASRGGVTDTQYFGPGTRLTVL.

CDR3 DNA: TGTGCCAGCAGTAGGGACACCTTCTACGAGCAGTACTTC. Translation gives CASSRDTFYEQYF. The chain carries TRBV7-9 and TRBJ2-7; D is perhaps TRBD1 (6 bases). The germline CDR1 and CDR2 sequences are SEHNR and FQNEAQ (reference sequence). V lost 6 bases and J 3 bases, leaving 12 bases between the germline ends. The CDR3 contains 13 residues. The entire variable domain, with the rest obtained from reference TRBV7-9 and TRBJ2-7, is as follows: DTGVSQNPRHKITKRGQNVTFRCDPISEHNRLYWYRQTLGQGPEFLTYFQNEAQLEKSRLLSDRFSAERPKGSFSTLEIQRTEQGDSAMYLCASSRDTFYEQYFGPGTRLTVT.

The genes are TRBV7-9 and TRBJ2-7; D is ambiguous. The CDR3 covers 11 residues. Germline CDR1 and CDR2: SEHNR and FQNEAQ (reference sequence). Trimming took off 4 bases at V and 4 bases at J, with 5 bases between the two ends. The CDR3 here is CASSSPYEQYF. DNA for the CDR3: TGTGCCAGCAGCTCCCCATACGAGCAGTACTTC.

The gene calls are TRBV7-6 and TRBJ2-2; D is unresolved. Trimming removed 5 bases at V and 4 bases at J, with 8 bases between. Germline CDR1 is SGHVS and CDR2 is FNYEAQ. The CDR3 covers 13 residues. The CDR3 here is CASSPRSTGELFF. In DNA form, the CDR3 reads TGTGCCAGCAGCCCCCGCAGCACCGGGGAGCTGTTTTTT.

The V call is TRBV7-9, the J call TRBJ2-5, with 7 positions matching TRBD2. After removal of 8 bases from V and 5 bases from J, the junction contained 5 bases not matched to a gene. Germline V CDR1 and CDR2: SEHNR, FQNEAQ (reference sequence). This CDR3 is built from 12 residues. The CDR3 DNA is TGTGCCAGCCAGCAGGGAGGGGAGACCCAGTACTTC. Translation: CASQQGGETQYF.